The present entry profiles one TCR delta chain with its context. Its specificity is unknown. RNA was extracted from the cells and then reverse transcribed. Multiplex PCR used pooled V-gene forward primers and a constant-region reverse primer to amplify CDR3s. TCRdb re-called the multiplex PCR reads with CATT. The sample lists 23,000 or so delta-chain clones, about 7% occurring once. The sorted cells were CD3+ Vdelta1+ Vdelta2- thymocytes from alphabeta-depleted thymus. Purity of the sorted Vdelta1+ thymocytes ranged from roughly 97% to 99.6%. The CDR3 is 22 amino acids. Germline trimming cut 1 base from V and 1 base from J; bases unmatched to any gene: 19. The germline V gene encodes CDR1 TSWWSYY and CDR2 QGS. This specimen comes from a study of Vδ1+ human thymocytes. Study-wide findings and caveats: Highly polyclonal TRG and TRD repertoires with Gaussian CDR3 length distributions appeared in thymus. Thymic delta-chain repertoires held roughly 20% Vdelta2 sequences and few Vdelta3, despite high sort purity. Donors shared many TRG clonotypes but few TRD clonotypes.

The TCR comes from a girl less than two years old who had congenital heart surgery. The chain links TRDV1 to TRDJ1, with 12 nucleotides matching TRDD3. The sequenced material came from Vdelta1+ gamma-delta thymocytes from the thymus. Subset indicated: FACS-sorted CD3+ TCRalphabeta- TCRVdelta1+ TCRVdelta2- thymocytes. For the CDR3, the DNA is TGTGCTCTTGGGGAACCCCACCTACTAGCCTGGGGGATACGCGGGTGCACCGATAAACTCATCTTT. Translation gives CALGEPHLLAWGIRGCTDKLIF.